The 3 T cell receptor beta chains in this list originate from one sample, sequenced in a study of identical twins. TCRdb re-analysed the 5' RACE reads in MiXCR, keeping a single row per CDR3 protein. The sample holds 230,000 or so distinct CDR3 sequences, 6.5% to 9.5% seen once. These same data were also listed under a study on yellow fever vaccine responses in identical twins.

Input material: CD8+ T cells sorted from blood. These receptors were collected from a woman aged 18-30 years in good health.

This clonotype showed up many times. This sequence joins TRBV27 and TRBJ2-2; D is possibly TRBD2 (6 bases). V dropped 6 bases and J dropped 4 bases, with 18 bases sitting between them. The CDR3 contains 16 residues. Germline-derived CDR1 and CDR2 are MNHEY and SMNVEV (reference sequence). The CDR3 sequence is CASSLADPSGTGELFF. The CDR3 DNA reads as TGTGCCAGCAGCTTAGCGGACCCGTCGGGCACCGGGGAGCTGTTTTTT.

This clonotype was picked up many times. The rearrangement uses TRBV11-2 and TRBJ2-7, with D tentatively TRBD2 (6 bases). The ends were cut back, 3 bases at V and 1 base at J, with 13 bases in the middle. The CDR3 runs 15 residues. The germline gives CDR1 SGHAT, CDR2 FQNNGV. The CDR3 is CASSFGLAQSYEQYF. The CDR3 DNA follows: TGTGCCAGCAGCTTCGGGCTAGCGCAGTCCTACGAGCAGTACTTC.

This chain joins TRBV9 and TRBJ2-7; TRBD1 aligns across 9 bases. V was pared by 9 bases and J by 2 bases, with 9 bases of the junction left unmatched. Germline CDR1 reads SGDLS; CDR2 reads YYNGEE. CDR3 length: 14 amino acids. CDR3 DNA sequence: TGTGCCACCTCGCGGGACAGGGACACCTACGAGCAGTACTTC. Protein product: CATSRDRDTYEQYF.